This T cell receptor (beta chain) was sequenced in a study of CD8 T cells in ankylosing spondylitis. Findings and limits, study-wide: For ankylosing spondylitis blood, a TCR beta motif of seven to nine highly homologous variants appeared characteristic. Earlier authors reported some of these motif variants in reactive arthritis synovial fluid and blood. Relatively scarce in peripheral blood, disease-linked clones were CD8+. In ankylosing spondylitis patients, matched synovial fluid reportedly showed significant enrichment of disease-linked clones.

Making use of molecular barcodes, quantitative 5'-RACE generated TCR beta libraries. TCRdb redid the calling of the 5' RACE reads with MiXCR, one entry per CDR3 protein. The sample records about 460,000 distinct CDR3 sequences, over 4% being singletons. This clonotype was seen ten or more times. Its antigen is as yet unknown. Germline values: CDR1 MGHDK, CDR2 SYGVNS. The CDR3 extends over 16 amino acids. Trimming took off 4 bases at V and 2 bases at J, with 16 bases between the two ends. This sequence originates from a male donor with ankylosing spondylitis. The sample comprised blood, either unsorted or a sorted T cell fraction (not recorded which). The chain couples TRBV25-1 to TRBJ2-3, with TRBD2 as a possible D gene (5 bases). As DNA, the CDR3 is TGTGCCAGCAGTGCCCTCTCCCGGGGAAACACAGATACGCAGTATTTT. Amino acid sequence: CASSALSRGNTDTQYF. Supplemented by reference TRBV25-1 and TRBJ2-3, the full variable domain reads EADIYQTPRYLVIGTGKKITLECSQTMGHDKMYWYQQDPGMELHLIHYSYGVNSTEKGDLSSESTVSRIRTEHFPLTLESARPSHTSQYLCASSALSRGNTDTQYFGPGTRLTVL.